Here is one T cell receptor (beta chain) with its context. Original methodology: Reference gene primer amplification gave nucleated cell count estimates. Data came from immunoSEQ multiplex PCR; TCRdb stores just in-frame clones and leaves some out. D and trimming were read from the DNA, whereas the V and J calls and clone size are those reported in that table. The sample lists roughly 220,000 clones, roughly 84% occurring once. The CDR3 loop spans 15 amino acids. Germline assignment: CDR1 MNHEY and CDR2 SVGAGI. With 4 bases removed from V and 5 bases from J, the gap between germline ends came to 14 bases. The record originates from a study of blood T cell repertoires in COVID-19. Study background: Italy, Spain and the United States were the sources of the convalescent and acute COVID-19 samples. From T cells, B-cell-depleted T cells, or PBMCs came the material, which was cDNA or gDNA.

The receptor was isolated from a man aged 50 or older who had recovered from COVID-19. This chain uses TRBV6-5 with TRBJ2-2; D may be TRBD2 (5 bases). Sequenced sample: peripheral blood. In nucleotides, the CDR3 is TGTGCCAGCAGTTCCACGGCGGGCGGAACCGGGGAGCTGTTTTTT. This codes for CASSSTAGGTGELFF.